Following are 2 T cell receptor beta chains from one sample sequenced in a study of immune cell composition in non-small cell lung cancer. Clones were read by immunoSEQ multiplex PCR, and TCRdb kept only the in-frame ones, dropping some. The table lists 5,000 or so clones, more than 60% of them singletons, with 20% to 25% in the top ten. The sequenced sample consisted of lung tumor tissue. All receptors come from a human donor with non-small cell lung cancer.

This clone came up a few times. The chain links TRBV6-1 to TRBJ2-7, with TRBD1 identical over 8 bases. Per the germline V gene, CDR1 is MNHNS and CDR2 is SASEGT. J was trimmed by 2 bases and V by 7 bases; bases with no gene match: 7. This CDR3 has 14 amino acids. This CDR3 reads CASMPGQETYEQYF. The CDR3 coding sequence is TGTGCCAGCATGCCGGGACAGGAAACCTACGAGCAGTACTTC.

J is TRBJ2-1 and V is TRBV19; D remains ambiguous. Germline CDR1 LNHDA, CDR2 SQIVND (reference sequence). The CDR3 contains 15 residues. Trimming took off 1 base at V and 3 bases at J, with 10 bases between the two ends. CDR3 nucleotide sequence: TGTGCCAGTAGTATAGCACTTAACGTCTACAATGAGCAGTTCTTC. Translating gives CASSIALNVYNEQFF.